The 8 T cell receptor beta chains below come from one sample, sequenced in a study of cytomegalovirus exposure and HLA in healthy donors. This table comes from immunoSEQ multiplex PCR, and its TCRdb copy is limited to in-frame clones, with some not included. Of 110,000 to 150,000 clones in the sample, 94% were seen once. Sequencing used PBMCs. Every receptor here comes from a young man in good health and CMV-seropositive.

V gene TRBV27 combines with J gene TRBJ2-7; D not resolved. Trimming shortened V by 3 bases and J by 2 bases, and 20 bases separated the two germline ends. Germline loops: CDR1 MNHEY, CDR2 SMNVEV (reference sequence). This CDR3 region has 17 residues. The chain's CDR3 is CASSLRGSTGNPYEQYF. CDR3 nucleotides: TGTGCCAGCAGTTTGAGAGGTTCCACTGGCAATCCCTACGAGCAGTACTTC.

The DNA for the CDR3 is TGTGCCAGCAGTTTGGCAGGACAGGGACGCCCCCAGCATTTT. This gives the protein CASSLAGQGRPQHF. The rearrangement joins TRBV27 to TRBJ1-5; 8 bases agree with TRBD1. Germline V gives CDR1 MNHEY, CDR2 SMNVEV (reference sequence). After removal of 3 bases from V and 10 bases from J, the junction contained 8 bases not matched to a gene. The CDR3 totals 14 residues.

This clone was recorded once. V gene TRBV15 combines with J gene TRBJ2-3; 7 positions match TRBD2. Germline CDR1 and CDR2: LNHNV and YYDKDF (reference sequence). J gave up 1 base and V 1 base, and 5 bases lay outside the gene matches. CDR3 size: 16 residues. The CDR3 nucleotides are TGTGCCACCAGCAGAGGGGACTATGCGGGCACAGATACGCAGTATTTT. Amino acids: CATSRGDYAGTDTQYF.

The chain couples TRBV7-9 to TRBJ2-1, with TRBD1 matching over 7 bases. CDR3 length: 15 amino acids. J was trimmed by 8 bases and V by 3 bases; bases with no gene match: 10. Germline V gene lookup returns CDR1 SEHNR and CDR2 FQNEAQ (reference sequence). In nucleotides, the CDR3 is TGTGCCAGCAGCTTCGGGGCAGGGGGAAGGGATGAGCAGTTCTTC. Protein product: CASSFGAGGRDEQFF.

The chain recombines TRBV4-1 with TRBJ2-4; 8 bases fit TRBD2. The CDR3 loop spans 17 amino acids. V dropped 0 bases and J dropped 5; count of bases not matched to a gene: 9. Germline V gene data show CDR1 as MGHRA and CDR2 as YSYEKL. CDR3 residues: CASSQEEAGEVENIQYF. CDR3 nucleotide sequence: TGCGCCAGCAGCCAAGAGGAAGCGGGAGAAGTCGAAAACATTCAGTACTTC.

This chain uses TRBV5-1 with TRBJ1-5; the match to TRBD1 covers 7 bases. CDR3 size: 15 residues. Germline values: CDR1 SGHRS, CDR2 YFSETQ. Trimming cost V 7 bases and J 1 base; bases outside gene matches: 8. The CDR3 bases are TGCGCCAGCTCGCCTCTGGGACAGAGCAATCAGCCCCAGCATTTT. Encoded protein: CASSPLGQSNQPQHF.

The rearrangement uses TRBV5-1 and TRBJ2-3; 8 positions agree with TRBD1. Germline V gives CDR1 SGHRS, CDR2 YFSETQ. This CDR3 region has 15 residues. The V gene end was trimmed by 4 bases and the J gene end by 4 bases; junction bases not matched to a gene: 8. CDR3 protein: CASSMTGEGADTQYF. The CDR3 DNA sequence: TGCGCCAGCAGCATGACAGGGGAAGGCGCAGATACGCAGTATTTT. Full variable domain (rest looked up from reference TRBV5-1 and TRBJ2-3): KAGVTQTPRYLIKTRGQQVTLSCSPISGHRSVSWYQQTPGQGLQFLFEYFSETQRNKGNFPGRFSGRQFSNSRSEMNVSTLELGDSALYLCASSMTGEGADTQYFGPGTRLTVL.

Details on this clone: In the same sample, other DNA sequences code for this CDR3. The chain combines TRBV5-1 with TRBJ2-5; D may be TRBD1 (6 bases). CDR1 SGHRS and CDR2 YFSETQ come from the germline V gene. The CDR3 covers 15 residues. Trimming stripped 0 bases from V and 2 bases from J, with 11 bases between. The CDR3 is CASSLAGRGQETQYF. In nucleotides, the CDR3 is TGCGCCAGCAGCTTGGCCGGCAGGGGACAAGAGACCCAGTACTTC.